Below are 4 T cell receptor beta chains sequenced from a single sample in a study of blood T cell repertoires in COVID-19. The assay was immunoSEQ multiplex PCR, and TCRdb's table has in-frame clones only and misses some. The sample carries some 220,000 clones, 75% to 85% recorded once. Sequences were obtained from peripheral blood. Receptors were obtained from a human donor in a cohort sampled during active COVID-19.

The chain has TRBV7-9 and TRBJ1-3; the D gene is possibly TRBD1 (5 bases). CDR1 is SEHNR, CDR2 FQNEAQ, per germline (reference sequence). The V end lost 5 bases, the J end lost 3 bases, and 11 bases lay between the germline ends. This CDR3 has 14 residues. CDR3 in DNA: TGTGCCAGCAGCCCAGGGTACGGTGGAAACACCATATATTTT. Translation gives CASSPGYGGNTIYF.

This clone appeared a few times. The V and J genes are TRBV4-2 and TRBJ1-2; possibly TRBD1 for D (6 bases). The germline V gene encodes CDR1 LGHNA and CDR2 YNFKEQ. V was pared by 0 bases and J by 7 bases, with 12 bases between. CDR3 length equals 14 residues. CDR3 sequence (DNA): TGTGCCAGCAGCCAAGAATCAGGGGTCCTTGGCTACACCTTC. As protein: CASSQESGVLGYTF.

The rearrangement uses TRBV10-3 and TRBJ2-3, with 7 bases fitting TRBD1. This CDR3 has 14 residues. V was clipped by 9 bases and J by 2 bases; unmatched bases: 8. Germline V lookup: CDR1 ENHRY, CDR2 SYGVKD. This chain's CDR3 is CAIQGQEPTDTQYF. In nucleotides, the CDR3 is TGTGCCATTCAAGGACAGGAGCCCACAGATACGCAGTATTTT.

V is TRBV6-5 and J is TRBJ1-2, with TRBD1 identical over 8 bases. The V segment lost 7 bases and the J segment 7 bases; nucleotides outside the gene matches: 5. Per germline, CDR1 MNHEY and CDR2 SVGAGI. The CDR3 spans 12 residues. CDR3 nucleotide sequence: TGTGCCAGCACAAGGACAGGGTTTGGCTACACCTTC. It encodes CASTRTGFGYTF.